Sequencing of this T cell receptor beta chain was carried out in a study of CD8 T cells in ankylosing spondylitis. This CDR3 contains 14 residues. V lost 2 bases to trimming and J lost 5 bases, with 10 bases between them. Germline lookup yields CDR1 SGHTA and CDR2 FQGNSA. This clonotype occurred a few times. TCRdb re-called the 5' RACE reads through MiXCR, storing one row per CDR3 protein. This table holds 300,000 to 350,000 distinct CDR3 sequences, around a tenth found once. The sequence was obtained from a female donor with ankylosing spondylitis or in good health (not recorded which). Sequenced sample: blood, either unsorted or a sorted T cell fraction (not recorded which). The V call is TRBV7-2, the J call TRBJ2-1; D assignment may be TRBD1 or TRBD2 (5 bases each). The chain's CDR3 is CASSLLRGNNEQFF. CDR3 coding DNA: TGTGCCAGCAGCTTATTGAGGGGCAACAATGAGCAGTTCTTC.